Listed here are 5 T cell receptor beta chains from one sample, sequenced in a study of CD8 T cells in ankylosing spondylitis. Study-level results: The study identified a TCR beta motif of several highly homologous variants that appeared characteristic of ankylosing spondylitis blood.

These receptors' targets are unknown. TCRdb fed the 5' RACE reads into MiXCR, producing one record per CDR3 protein. The table has more than 650,000 distinct CDR3 sequences, roughly 10% seen once. Sequenced material: blood, either unsorted or a sorted T cell fraction (not recorded which). The source is a male donor with ankylosing spondylitis.

The chain joins TRBV4-3 to TRBJ1-2, with D tentatively TRBD1 (5 bases). There are 15 residues in the CDR3. In germline, CDR1 is LGHNA, CDR2 YSLEER. V dropped 0 bases and J dropped 4 bases, with 12 bases sitting between them. The DNA for the CDR3 is TGCGCCAGCAGCCAAGATGCGAGCGACAGCTATGGCTACACCTTC. The encoded protein is CASSQDASDSYGYTF.

The rearrangement uses TRBV4-2 and TRBJ1-1; possible D gene TRBD1, 5 bases. Germline V gene lookup returns CDR1 LGHNA and CDR2 YNFKEQ. The length of the CDR3 is 15 residues. Trimming removed 4 bases at V and 3 bases at J, with 15 bases between. CDR3 sequence reads: CASSPQDLRDTEAFF. The CDR3 nucleotides are TGTGCCAGCAGCCCCCAGGATCTCAGGGACACTGAAGCTTTCTTT.

V gene TRBV6-5 combines with J gene TRBJ2-7; 9 bases map to TRBD1. V shed 6 bases, J shed 8 bases, and the junction held 5 bases outside the gene matches. The germline V gene has CDR1 MNHEY and CDR2 SVGAGI. The CDR3 runs 12 residues. The CDR3 DNA is TGTGCCAGCAGCCAAACAGGGGGCCAGCAGTACTTC. This encodes CASSQTGGQQYF.

This sequence joins TRBV5-1 and TRBJ1-6; TRBD1 matches 11 bases. In germline, CDR1 is SGHRS, CDR2 YFSETQ. The J segment lost 10 bases and the V segment lost 2 bases, leaving 5 bases of the junction unmatched. This CDR3 region has 15 residues. This CDR3 is CASSFNRDRGSPLHF. The CDR3 DNA is TGCGCCAGCAGCTTTAACCGGGACAGGGGGTCACCCCTCCACTTT.

The table lists this clonotype with many counts. The chain has TRBV12-3 or TRBV12-4 and TRBJ2-3; maybe TRBD2 (5 bases). V lost 6 bases and J 3 bases, leaving 19 bases between the germline ends. The CDR3 runs 16 residues. The CDR3 here is CASSPYRDIGTDTQYF. Written as DNA, the CDR3 is TGTGCCAGCAGCCCTTATCGGGATATCGGGACAGATACGCAGTATTTT.